This T cell receptor (beta chain) was sequenced for a study of response to subunit inactivated influenza vaccine. TCRdb processed the RT-PCR reads anew with MiXCR; each CDR3 protein has one entry. The sample yields about 540,000 distinct CDR3 sequences, under 30% seen once. The CDR3 sequence is 11 residues long. The germline V gene encodes CDR1 DFQATT and CDR2 SNEGSKA (reference sequence). This same sample was also taken into another study, of T cells expressing NK-cell markers. This second study says: Synthesis of TCR beta cDNA relied on 5'RACE template switching carrying UMIs.

The TCR sequence derives from a man aged 50-60 years who received an inactivated influenza vaccine. The starting material was CD4+ T cells sorted from PBMCs, obtained about 11 days after vaccination. The chain has TRBV20-1 and TRBJ2-7; a possible D gene is TRBD2 (7 bases). In DNA form, the CDR3 reads TGCGGGGGGGGCGACGGGTACGAGCAGTACTTC. Protein sequence: CGGGDGYEQYF.